Each of the 10 T cell receptor beta chains below was sequenced from the same sample in a study of CD8+ T cells in alopecia areata. Isolated RNA was reverse transcribed into cDNA used as the sequencing template. Assay: immunoSEQ multiplex PCR; the TCRdb copy retains only in-frame clones and omits some. The data hold roughly 200,000 clones, with 40% to 65% observed a single time. Documented treatment: oral pan-JAK inhibitor, 5-10 mg twice daily. The source material was CD8+ T cells sorted from blood, sampled at week 24, from a patient treated with tofacitinib. The receptor source for this set is a human donor with alopecia areata.

This rearrangement joins TRBV4-1 to TRBJ2-2; the D gene is possibly TRBD2 (7 bases). Germline V gene data show CDR1 as MGHRA and CDR2 as YSYEKL. V lost 3 bases to trimming and J lost 4 bases, with 12 bases between them. The CDR3 totals 15 residues. CDR3 amino acids: CASSQGGLGTGELFF. The DNA for the CDR3 is TGCGCCAGCAGCCAGGGGGGGCTTGGCACCGGGGAGCTGTTTTTT.

The rearrangement links TRBV18 to TRBJ2-3; D ambiguous. The germline V gene encodes CDR1 KGHSH and CDR2 LQKENI. The CDR3 consists of 14 residues. V was shortened by 6 bases and J by 1 base, with 11 bases between the two germline ends. The CDR3 bases are TGTGCCAGCTCCCGTGATGGGGGCACAGATACGCAGTATTTT. Translating it yields CASSRDGGTDTQYF.

The V and J genes are TRBV13 and TRBJ1-3, with 7 bases aligning to TRBD1. The CDR3 has 14 amino acids. Trimming at V came to 5 bases and at J to 8 bases, leaving 9 bases not matched to a gene. Germline V gene lookup returns CDR1 PRHDT and CDR2 FYEKMQ (reference sequence). CDR3 DNA: TGTGCCAGCAGCCTACCGGACAGGCAGGACACCATATATTTT. This encodes CASSLPDRQDTIYF.

This clone was recorded a few times. CDR3 in DNA: TGTGCCAGCAGCTATGGCCAAGACAGGGCCCCGGTTGGCTACACCTTC. This gives the protein CASSYGQDRAPVGYTF. The genes are TRBV5-6 and TRBJ1-2, with 7 bases matching TRBD1. The CDR3 spans 16 residues. CDR1 is SGHDT and CDR2 is YYEEEE in the germline V gene. V lost 3 bases, J lost 7 bases, and 15 bases stayed unmatched.

This clone was counted only a few times. The chain uses TRBV23-1 and TRBJ2-3; 10 positions match TRBD2. TRBV23-1 counts as an open reading frame of uncertain function. The V gene end was trimmed by 5 bases and the J gene end by 4 bases; junction bases not matched to a gene: 6. This CDR3 region has 15 residues. CDR3 residues: CASSNSGGCADTQYF. For the CDR3, the DNA is TGCGCCAGCAGTAATAGCGGGGGGTGTGCAGATACGCAGTATTTT.

This chain joins TRBV7-9 and TRBJ1-4, with D possibly being TRBD1 (5 bases). Germline-derived CDR1 and CDR2 are SEHNR and FQNEAQ (reference sequence). CDR3 size: 13 residues. V was shortened by 5 bases and J by 3 bases, with 7 bases between the two germline ends. CDR3 nucleotide sequence: TGTGCCAGCAGCCCGGGGCCTAATGAAAAACTGTTTTTT. It yields the protein CASSPGPNEKLFF.

The chain is built from TRBV29-1 and TRBJ1-1, with D possibly TRBD1 on 6 matching bases. The germline V and J ends were trimmed by 4 bases and 7 bases, with 16 bases remaining between them. CDR3 length: 13 residues. Germline loops: CDR1 SQVTM, CDR2 ANQGSEA. CDR3 sequence reads: CSVVAQGRGEAFF. In DNA form, the CDR3 reads TGCAGCGTTGTGGCACAGGGACGGGGTGAAGCTTTCTTT.

The V gene is TRBV29-1, the J gene TRBJ1-2, with TRBD1 matching over 9 bases. Germline CDR1 reads SQVTM; CDR2 reads ANQGSEA. The CDR3 runs to 13 residues. Trimming cost V 6 bases and J 7 bases; bases outside gene matches: 9. CDR3 protein: CSVLSTGGGGYTF. The CDR3 coding sequence is TGCAGCGTACTATCTACAGGGGGCGGTGGCTACACCTTC. Using reference TRBV29-1 and TRBJ1-2 for the parts outside the CDR3, the full variable domain is SAVISQKPSRDICQRGTSLTIQCQVDSQVTMMFWYRQQPGQSLTLIATANQGSEATYESGFVIDKFPISRPNLTFSTLTVSNMSPEDSSIYLCSVLSTGGGGYTFGSGTRLTVV.

The chain combines TRBV30 with TRBJ2-7; 7 bases map to TRBD1. The CDR3 has 13 amino acids. The V segment lost 4 bases and the J segment 1 base; nucleotides outside the gene matches: 4. Germline V gene lookup returns CDR1 GTSNPN and CDR2 SVGIG (reference sequence). CDR3 region: CAWMDRSSYEQYF. Written as DNA, the CDR3 is TGTGCCTGGATGGACAGGTCATCCTACGAGCAGTACTTC.

The chain couples TRBV2 to TRBJ2-7; the D gene is possibly TRBD1 (6 bases). The CDR3 spans 13 residues. Trimming shortened V by 6 bases and J by 2 bases, and 11 bases separated the two germline ends. Per germline, CDR1 SNHLY and CDR2 FYNNEI. CDR3 DNA: TGTGCCAGCAGACAGGGAACCGCCTACGAGCAGTACTTC. It yields the protein CASRQGTAYEQYF.